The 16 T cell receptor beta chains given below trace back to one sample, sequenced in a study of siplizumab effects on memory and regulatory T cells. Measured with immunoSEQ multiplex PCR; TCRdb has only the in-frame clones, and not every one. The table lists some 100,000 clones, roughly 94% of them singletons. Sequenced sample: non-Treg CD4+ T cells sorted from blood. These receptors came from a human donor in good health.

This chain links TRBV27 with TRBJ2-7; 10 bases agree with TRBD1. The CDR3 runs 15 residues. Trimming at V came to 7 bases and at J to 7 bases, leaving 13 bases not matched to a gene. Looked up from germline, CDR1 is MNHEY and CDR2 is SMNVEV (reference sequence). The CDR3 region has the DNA TGTGCCAGCAAAAGAGACCGGGACAGGGGTCGGGAGCAGTACTTC. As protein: CASKRDRDRGREQYF.

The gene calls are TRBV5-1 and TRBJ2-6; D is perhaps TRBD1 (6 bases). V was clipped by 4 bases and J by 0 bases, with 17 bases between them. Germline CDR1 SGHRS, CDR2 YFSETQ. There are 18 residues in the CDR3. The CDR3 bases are TGCGCCAGCAGCCCCTTGACAGGATTGAACTCTGGGGCCAACGTCCTGACTTTC. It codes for CASSPLTGLNSGANVLTF. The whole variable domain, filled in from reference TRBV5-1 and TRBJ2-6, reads KAGVTQTPRYLIKTRGQQVTLSCSPISGHRSVSWYQQTPGQGLQFLFEYFSETQRNKGNFPGRFSGRQFSNSRSEMNVSTLELGDSALYLCASSPLTGLNSGANVLTFGAGSRLTVL.

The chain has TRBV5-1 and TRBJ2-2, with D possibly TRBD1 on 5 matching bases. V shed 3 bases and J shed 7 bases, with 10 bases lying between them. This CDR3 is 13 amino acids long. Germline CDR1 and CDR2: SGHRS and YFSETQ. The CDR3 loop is CASSWGVDGELFF. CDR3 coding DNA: TGCGCCAGCAGCTGGGGCGTGGACGGGGAGCTGTTTTTT.

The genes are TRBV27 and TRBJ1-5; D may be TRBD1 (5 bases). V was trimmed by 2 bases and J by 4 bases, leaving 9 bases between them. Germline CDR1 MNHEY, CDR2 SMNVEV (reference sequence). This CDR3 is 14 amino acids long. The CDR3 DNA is TGTGCCAGCAGTTTACGGGACGGTAATCAGCCCCAGCATTTT. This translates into CASSLRDGNQPQHF.

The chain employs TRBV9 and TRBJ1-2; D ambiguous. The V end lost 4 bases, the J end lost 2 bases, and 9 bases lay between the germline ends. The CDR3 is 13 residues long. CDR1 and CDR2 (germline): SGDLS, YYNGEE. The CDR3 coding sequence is TGTGCCAGCAGCCAAAGTTGGAACTATGGCTACACCTTC. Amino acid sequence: CASSQSWNYGYTF.

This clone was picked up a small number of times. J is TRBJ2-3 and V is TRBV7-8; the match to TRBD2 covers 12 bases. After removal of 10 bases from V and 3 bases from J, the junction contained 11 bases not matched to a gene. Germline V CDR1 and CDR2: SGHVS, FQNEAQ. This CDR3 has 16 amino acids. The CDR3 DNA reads TGTGCCACCTCTAGCGGGAGGGCCTCGGGTACAGATACGCAGTATTTT. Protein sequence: CATSSGRASGTDTQYF.

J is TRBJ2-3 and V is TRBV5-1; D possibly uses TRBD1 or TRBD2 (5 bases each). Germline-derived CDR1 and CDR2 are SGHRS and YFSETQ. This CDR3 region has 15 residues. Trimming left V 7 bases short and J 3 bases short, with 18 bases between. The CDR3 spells CASGGRRDRTDTQYF. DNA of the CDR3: TGCGCCAGCGGTGGACGACGGGACCGGACAGATACGCAGTATTTT.

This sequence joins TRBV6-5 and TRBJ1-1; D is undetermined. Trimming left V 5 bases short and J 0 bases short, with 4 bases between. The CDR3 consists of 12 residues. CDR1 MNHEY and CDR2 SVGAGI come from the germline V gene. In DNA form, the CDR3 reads TGTGCCAGCAGTCTTATGAACACTGAAGCTTTCTTT. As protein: CASSLMNTEAFF.

The CDR3 DNA is TGTGCCAGTAGTATAGATCCCCCCAGGCGCCTTGGGGCCAACGTCCTGACTTTC. The encoded protein is CASSIDPPRRLGANVLTF. This sequence joins TRBV19 and TRBJ2-6; D unclear. This CDR3 has 18 residues. Germline V lookup: CDR1 LNHDA, CDR2 SQIVND (reference sequence). The ends were cut back, 0 bases at V and 3 bases at J, with 15 bases in the middle.

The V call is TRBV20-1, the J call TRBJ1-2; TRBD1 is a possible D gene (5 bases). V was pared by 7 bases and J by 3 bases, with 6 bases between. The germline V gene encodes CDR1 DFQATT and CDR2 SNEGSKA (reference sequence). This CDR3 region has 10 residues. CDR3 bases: TGCAGTGGAGGGGACTATGGCTACACCTTC. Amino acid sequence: CSGGDYGYTF.

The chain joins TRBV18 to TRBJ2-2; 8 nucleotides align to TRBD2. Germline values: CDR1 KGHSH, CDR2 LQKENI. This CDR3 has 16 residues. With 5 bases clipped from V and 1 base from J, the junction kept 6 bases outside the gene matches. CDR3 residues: CASSTYSGMNTGELFF. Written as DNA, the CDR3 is TGTGCCAGCTCAACGTATAGCGGGATGAACACCGGGGAGCTGTTTTTT.

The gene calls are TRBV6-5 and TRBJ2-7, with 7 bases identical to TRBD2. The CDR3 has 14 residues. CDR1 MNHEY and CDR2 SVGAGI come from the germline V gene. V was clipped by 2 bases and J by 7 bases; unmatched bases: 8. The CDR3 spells CASSYERLAWEQYF. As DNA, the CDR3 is TGTGCCAGCAGTTACGAGCGACTAGCTTGGGAGCAGTACTTC.

The CDR3 loop reads CASSLKGGNTEAFF. CDR3 coding DNA: TGTGCCAGCTCCCTTAAAGGGGGGAACACTGAAGCTTTCTTT. J is TRBJ1-1 and V is TRBV18; tentatively, D is TRBD1 (6 bases). The germline V gene has CDR1 KGHSH and CDR2 LQKENI. The CDR3 length is 14 residues. With 6 bases removed from V and 1 base from J, the gap between germline ends came to 12 bases.

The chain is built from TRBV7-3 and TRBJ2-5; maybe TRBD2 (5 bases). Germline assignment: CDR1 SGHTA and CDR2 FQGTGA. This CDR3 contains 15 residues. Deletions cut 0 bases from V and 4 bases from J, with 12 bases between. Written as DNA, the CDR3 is TGTGCCAGCAGCTTAACCGCGGGCGTCGGAGAGACCCAGTACTTC. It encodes CASSLTAGVGETQYF.

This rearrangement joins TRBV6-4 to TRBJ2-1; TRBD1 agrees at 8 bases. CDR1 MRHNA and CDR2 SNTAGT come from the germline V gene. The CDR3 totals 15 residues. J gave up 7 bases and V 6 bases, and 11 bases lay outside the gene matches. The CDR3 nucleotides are TGTGCCAGCAGCCAACCGGGACAGGCTTTTAATGAGCAGTTCTTC. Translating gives CASSQPGQAFNEQFF.

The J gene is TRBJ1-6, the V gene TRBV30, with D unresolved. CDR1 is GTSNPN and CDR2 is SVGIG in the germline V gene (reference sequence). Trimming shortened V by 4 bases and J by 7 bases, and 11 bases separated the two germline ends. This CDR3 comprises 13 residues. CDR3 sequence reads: CAWKGSTNSPLHF. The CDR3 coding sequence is TGTGCCTGGAAGGGCTCCACGAATTCACCCCTCCACTTT.